Listed below are T cell receptor beta chains from one sample, sequenced in a study of T cells in Graves' hyperthyroidism and ophthalmopathy. TCRdb itself ran the multiplex PCR reads through MiXCR, one entry per CDR3 protein. Of 700,000 or so distinct CDR3 sequences listed, roughly 15% were seen once; the top ten hold about 12%. Sequencing was carried out using blood. The source is a woman aged 45-65 years with Graves' ophthalmopathy. CDR3s include the opening cysteine and the closing phenylalanine or tryptophan.

CDR3	V
CASSLLPGAGAGNEQFF	TRBV7-3
CAISMGTGVIEQYF	TRBV10-3
CATSLDSNYGYTF	TRBV24-1
CATSRDSGWNEQFF	TRBV15
CASSGDRVRNSPLHF	TRBV25-1
CASSPARASGRGETQYF	TRBV28
CSVNLRGLAGTGELFF	TRBV29-1
CSALGLLETQYF	TRBV20-1
CASSPAEANVLTF	TRBV3-1
CASSYRDRENNEQFF	TRBV27
CASGESSGRGYEQFF	TRBV6-2/TRBV6-3
CASSPHPTTSGRADEQFF	TRBV3-1
CASTIRGQTQPQHF	TRBV6-2/TRBV6-3
CASSLESQGNTGELFF	TRBV5-1
CASSQETGGDWNGYTF	TRBV4-3
CASSYPFLGGNQPQHF	TRBV6-2/TRBV6-3
CSARIPRGTEAFF	TRBV20-1
CASSLETGGFALNYNEQFF	TRBV11-1
CASTRQVGYGNTIYF	TRBV12-3/TRBV12-4
CASSTGQGGTQYF	TRBV5-4
CSASYGTGGYNEQFF	TRBV20-1
CASRKQGAGGYTF	TRBV5-8
CASSLDTSNYEQYF	TRBV12-5
CASSSAPLYGYTF	TRBV6-1
CASSFYPSGSGTDTQYF	TRBV5-1
CASRRDGSQPQHF	TRBV6-1
CASSPTKGSYNEQFF	TRBV12-3/TRBV12-4
CASSSTSGRASGTPRELFF	TRBV5-1